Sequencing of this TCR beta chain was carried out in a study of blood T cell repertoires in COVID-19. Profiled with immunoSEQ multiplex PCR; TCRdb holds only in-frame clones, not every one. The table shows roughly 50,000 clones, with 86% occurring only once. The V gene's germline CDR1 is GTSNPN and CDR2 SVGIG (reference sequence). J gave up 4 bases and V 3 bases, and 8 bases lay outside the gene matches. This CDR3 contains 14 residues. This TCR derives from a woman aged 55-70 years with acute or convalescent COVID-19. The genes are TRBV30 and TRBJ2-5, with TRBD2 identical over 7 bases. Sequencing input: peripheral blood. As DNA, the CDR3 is TGTGCCTGGAGCCGGGGGAGGGCCCCAGAGACCCAGTACTTC. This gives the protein CAWSRGRAPETQYF.